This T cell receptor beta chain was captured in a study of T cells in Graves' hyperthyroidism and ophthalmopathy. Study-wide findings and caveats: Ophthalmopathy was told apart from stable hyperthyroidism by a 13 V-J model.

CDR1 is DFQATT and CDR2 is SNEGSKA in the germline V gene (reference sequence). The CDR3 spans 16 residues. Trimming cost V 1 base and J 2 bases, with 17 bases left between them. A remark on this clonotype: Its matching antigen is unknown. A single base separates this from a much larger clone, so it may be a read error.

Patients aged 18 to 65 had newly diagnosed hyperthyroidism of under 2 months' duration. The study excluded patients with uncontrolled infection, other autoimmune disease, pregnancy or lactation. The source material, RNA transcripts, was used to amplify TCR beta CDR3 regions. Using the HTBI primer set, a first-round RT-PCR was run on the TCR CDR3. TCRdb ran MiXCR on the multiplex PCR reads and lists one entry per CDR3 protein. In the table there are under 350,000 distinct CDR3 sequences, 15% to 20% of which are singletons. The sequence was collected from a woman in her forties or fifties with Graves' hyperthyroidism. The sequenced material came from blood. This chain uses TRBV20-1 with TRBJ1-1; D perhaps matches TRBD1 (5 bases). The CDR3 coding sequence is TGCAGTGCTAGAGGGTACGGGGAAGGGGTCAACACTGAAGCTTTCTTT. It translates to CSARGYGEGVNTEAFF.